This TCR beta chain was identified during a study of cytomegalovirus exposure and HLA in healthy donors. There are 15 residues in the CDR3. V lost 6 bases to trimming and J lost 4 bases, with 16 bases between them. Germline CDR1 and CDR2: MDHEN and SYDVKM. The PCR used 60 Vbeta and 13 Jbeta primers. The protocol was immunoSEQ multiplex PCR, while the TCRdb copy is restricted to in-frame clones and leaves out a portion. The table lists more than 80,000 clones, over 70% of them singletons. This chain uses TRBV28 with TRBJ1-5, with a weak D call TRBD1 (5 bases). The sequencing sample was made of PBMCs. The receptor comes from a girl aged 2-15 years in good health and CMV-seropositive. The CDR3 bases are TGTGCCAGCAGCCCTCTGTACAGGCTGAATCAGCCCCAGCATTTT. Translated: CASSPLYRLNQPQHF. The complete variable domain, with remaining parts taken from reference TRBV28 and TRBJ1-5, reads DVKVTQSSRYLVKRTGEKVFLECVQDMDHENMFWYRQDPGLGLRLIYFSYDVKMKEKGDIPEGYSVSREKKERFSLILESASTNQTSMYLCASSPLYRLNQPQHFGDGTRLSIL.